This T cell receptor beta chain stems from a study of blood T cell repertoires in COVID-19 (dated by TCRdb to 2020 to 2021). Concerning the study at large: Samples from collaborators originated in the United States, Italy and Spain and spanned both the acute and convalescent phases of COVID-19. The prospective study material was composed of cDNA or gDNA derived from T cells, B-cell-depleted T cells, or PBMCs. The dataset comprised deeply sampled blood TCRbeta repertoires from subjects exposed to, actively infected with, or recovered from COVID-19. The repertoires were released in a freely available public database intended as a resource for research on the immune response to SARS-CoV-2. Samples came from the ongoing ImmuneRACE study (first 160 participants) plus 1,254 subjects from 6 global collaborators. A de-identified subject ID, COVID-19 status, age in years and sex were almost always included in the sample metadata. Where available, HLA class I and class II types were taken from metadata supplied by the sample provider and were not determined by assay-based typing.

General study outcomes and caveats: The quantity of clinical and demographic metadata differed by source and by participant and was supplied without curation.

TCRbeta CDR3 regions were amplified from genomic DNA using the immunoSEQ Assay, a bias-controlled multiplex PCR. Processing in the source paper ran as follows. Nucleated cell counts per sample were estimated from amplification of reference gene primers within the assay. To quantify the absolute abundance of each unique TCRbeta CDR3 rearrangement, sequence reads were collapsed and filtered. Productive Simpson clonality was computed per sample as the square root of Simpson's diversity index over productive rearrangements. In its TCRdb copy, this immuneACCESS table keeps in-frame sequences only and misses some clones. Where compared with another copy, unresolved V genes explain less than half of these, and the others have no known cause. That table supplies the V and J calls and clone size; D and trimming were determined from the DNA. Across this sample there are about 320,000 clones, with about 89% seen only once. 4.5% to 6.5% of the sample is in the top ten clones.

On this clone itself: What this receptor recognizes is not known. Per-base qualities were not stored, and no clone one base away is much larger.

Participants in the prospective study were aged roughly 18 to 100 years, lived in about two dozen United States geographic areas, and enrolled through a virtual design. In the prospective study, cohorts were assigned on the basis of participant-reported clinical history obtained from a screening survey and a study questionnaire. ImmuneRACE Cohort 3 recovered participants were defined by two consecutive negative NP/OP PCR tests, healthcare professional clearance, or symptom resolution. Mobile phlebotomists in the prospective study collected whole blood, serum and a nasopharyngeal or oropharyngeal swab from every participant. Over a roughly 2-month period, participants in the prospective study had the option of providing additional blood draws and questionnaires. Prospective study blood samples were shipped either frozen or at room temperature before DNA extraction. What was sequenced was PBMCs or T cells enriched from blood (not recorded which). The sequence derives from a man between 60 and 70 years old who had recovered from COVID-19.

The DNA sequence is given as TGTGCCAGCAGTGGGCAGGGGGGTATATATGGCTACACCTTC. Protein translation: CASSGQGGIYGYTF. The rearranged segments are TRBV28 and TRBJ1-2, and 7 junctional nucleotides match TRBD1. The germline V gene gives CDR1 as MDHEN and CDR2 as SYDVKM. The germline V end is reduced by 5 bases and the J end by 5 bases; junction bases left unmatched: 8. The CDR3, from cysteine to phenylalanine, totals 14 residues. Of all the DNA, just the CDR3 is kept, 42 bases in frame from base 1.